What follows is one TCR beta chain and its context. Its binding antigen is unknown. Qualities for individual bases were not recorded, and no much larger clone is one base off. In Seattle, one collaborating source enrolled patients while the infection was active and tracked those patients longitudinally over the course of disease. The collaborating institutions used their own protocols to collect whole blood in K2EDTA tubes. Collaborator samples were shipped for TCRbeta analysis as frozen whole blood, isolated PBMCs, or DNA extracted from either sample type. TCRbeta CDR3 regions were amplified from genomic DNA by means of the immunoSEQ Assay, a bias-controlled multiplex PCR. The authors' analysis ran thus. The number of nucleated cells in each sample was estimated from the amplification of reference gene primers within the assay. To quantify the absolute abundance of each unique TCRbeta CDR3 rearrangement, sequence reads were collapsed and filtered. For each sample, productive Simpson clonality was calculated by taking the square root of Simpson's diversity index across productive rearrangements. TCRdb re-hosts the immuneACCESS table, in-frame sequences only. Its copies lack some clones; in the studies checked, an unresolved V gene accounts for under half of them, and the cause for the rest is not known. Clone size and the V and J calls come from that table; the DNA yielded D and trimming. The sample table shows around 400,000 clones, and roughly 86% are seen once. The ten largest clonotypes hold about 2.3% of the sample.

This sample was taken from a study of blood T cell repertoires in COVID-19 (TCRdb year 2020). Turning to the overall study: Samples covering the acute and convalescent phases of COVID-19 were provided by collaborators in the United States, Italy and Spain. Where HLA class I and class II types were available, the types were taken from metadata supplied by the sample provider, not from assay-based typing. The sample metadata nearly always contained a de-identified subject ID, COVID-19 status, age in years and sex. Deeply sampled blood TCRbeta repertoires from subjects exposed to, actively infected with, or recovered from COVID-19 were included in the dataset. The samples were drawn from two sources: the first 160 participants of the ongoing ImmuneRACE study, and 950 to 1,500 subjects contributed by 6 global collaborators. The repertoires were released in a freely available public database meant as a resource for research on the immune response to SARS-CoV-2. The prospective study material was composed of cDNA or gDNA derived from T cells, B-cell-depleted T cells, or PBMCs.

Study-level results and caveats: Clinical and demographic metadata were provided uncurated, with the amount varying by source and participant.

As encoded in the germline V gene, CDR1 is SGDLS while CDR2 is YYNGEE. Between the V and J ends, shortened by 2 bases and 5 bases respectively, the junction contains 13 bases. CDR3 length: 15 amino acids, cysteine to phenylalanine. Only the CDR3 part of the read is kept: 45 bases, read in frame from the first base. Sequenced input: peripheral blood. The TCR comes from a woman aged 60-75 years with COVID-19, enrolled during active disease. Recombination connected TRBV9 to TRBJ1-4; a tentative D match to TRBD1 spans 5 bases. The CDR3: CASSVQGLPNEKLFF. The DNA reads as follows: TGTGCCAGCAGCGTCCAGGGATTACCAAATGAAAAACTGTTTTTT. The full variable domain, completed from the reference TRBV9 and TRBJ1-4 proteins outside the CDR3, reads DSGVTQTPKHLITATGQRVTLRCSPRSGDLSVYWYQQSLDQGLQFLIQYYNGEERAKGNILERFSAQQFPDLHSELNLSSLELGDSALYFCASSVQGLPNEKLFFGSGTQLSVL.